These T cell receptor beta chains were read from a single sample in a study of blood T cell repertoires in COVID-19. Repertoires were generated with immunoSEQ multiplex PCR, while TCRdb's copy carries only in-frame clones and drops some. In the table there are 60,000 to 70,000 clones, approximately 85% of which are singletons. Sequenced input: peripheral blood. These TCRs come from a man over 45 with acute or convalescent COVID-19. The CDR3 runs from the conserved cysteine through the conserved F or W. A D gene is named only where the DNA matches it firmly. Not all rows give a size; the values are once, few, many and, for expanded clones, a class.

TRBJ2-1	NA	TRBV6-5	TRBD2	CASKNGAGGPNEQFF	TGTGCCAGCAAGAACGGGGCGGGGGGACCCAATGAGCAGTTCTTC
TRBJ1-6	NA	TRBV5-1	NA	CASSLAAEPDSPLHF	TGCGCCAGCAGCTTGGCGGCGGAACCGGATTCACCCCTCCACTTT
TRBJ2-6	NA	TRBV11-2	NA	CASSLTGSGANVLTF	TGTGCCAGCAGCTTAACAGGGTCCGGGGCCAACGTCCTGACTTTC
TRBJ2-1	NA	TRBV7-8	TRBD2	CASSSGGASYNEQFF	TGTGCCAGCAGCTCCGGGGGGGCCTCCTACAATGAGCAGTTCTTC
TRBJ1-6	NA	TRBV30	TRBD1	CAWSVAGGNSPLHF	TGTGCCTGGAGTGTGGCAGGGGGGAATTCACCCCTCCACTTT
TRBJ2-2	few	TRBV18	NA	CASSRPEGTGELFF	TGTGCCAGCTCACGTCCGGAGGGCACCGGGGAGCTGTTTTTT
TRBJ2-1	NA	TRBV11-3	NA	CASSCLTVYSYNEQFF	TGTGCCAGCAGTTGCCTCACAGTTTACTCCTACAATGAGCAGTTCTTC
TRBJ2-5	NA	TRBV24-1	NA	CATSSTSMSRTQYF	TGTGCCACCAGTTCTACCTCTATGTCCCGGACCCAGTACTTC
TRBJ1-2	once	TRBV24-1	TRBD1	CATSDSTQGFGGYTF	TGTGCCACCAGTGATTCAACACAGGGGTTTGGTGGCTACACCTTC
TRBJ2-3	NA	TRBV4-1	TRBD2	CASSLLAGSTDTQYF	TGCGCCAGCAGCCTACTAGCGGGGAGCACAGATACGCAGTATTTT
TRBJ1-3	NA	TRBV25-1	NA	CASSEYGPNSGNTIYF	TGTGCCAGCAGTGAATATGGGCCGAACTCTGGAAACACCATATATTTT
TRBJ1-2	NA	TRBV27	TRBD1	CASSLSRQGAGYTF	TGTGCCAGCAGTTTATCGAGACAGGGGGCAGGCTACACCTTC
TRBJ1-3	NA	TRBV19	NA	CASSASGTPPRTIYF	TGTGCCAGTAGTGCATCCGGGACACCGCCTCGTACCATATATTTT
TRBJ1-1	few	TRBV12-3/TRBV12-4	NA	CASSWDKHTEAFF	TGTGCCAGCAGCTGGGACAAACACACTGAAGCTTTCTTT
TRBJ1-1	NA	TRBV9	NA	CASSPFPGKAFF	TGTGCCAGCAGCCCATTTCCGGGGAAAGCTTTCTTT
TRBJ2-3	NA	TRBV27	TRBD2	CASTIAGGPLDTQYF	TGTGCCAGCACCATAGCGGGGGGGCCGTTAGATACGCAGTATTTT
TRBJ1-5	NA	TRBV7-8	NA	CASSKDGGNQPQHF	TGTGCCAGCAGCAAGGACGGGGGCAATCAGCCCCAGCATTTT
TRBJ2-3	NA	TRBV24-1	NA	CATSLTGAQDTQYF	TGTGCCACCAGCCTCACCGGAGCCCAAGATACGCAGTATTTT
TRBJ2-2	NA	TRBV7-2	NA	CASSSANTGELFF	TGTGCCAGCAGCTCAGCGAACACCGGGGAGCTGTTTTTT
TRBJ1-6	NA	TRBV27	NA	CASSLWSPLSSPLHF	TGTGCCAGCAGTTTATGGTCCCCCCTGAGCTCACCCCTCCACTTT
TRBJ1-1	NA	TRBV6-5	NA	CASSYGGGPNTEAFF	TGTGCCAGCAGTTACGGGGGGGGCCCTAACACTGAAGCTTTCTTT
TRBJ1-2	NA	TRBV2	NA	CASSPDPTANYGYTF	TGTGCCAGCAGTCCCGATCCGACAGCTAACTATGGCTACACCTTC
TRBJ2-3	NA	TRBV11-2	NA	CASSLGGDTDTQYF	TGTGCCAGCAGCTTAGGGGGGGACACAGATACGCAGTATTTT
TRBJ2-3	few	TRBV3-1/TRBV3-2	NA	CASSRRESEDTQYF	TGTGCCAGCAGCCGCCGGGAGTCAGAGGATACGCAGTATTTT
TRBJ1-6	few	TRBV4-2	TRBD1	CASSQRRTGYSPLHF	TGTGCCAGCAGCCAAAGGAGGACAGGGTATTCACCCCTCCACTTT
TRBJ2-7	NA	TRBV5-1	NA	CASSWDTGMSEQYF	TGCGCCAGCAGCTGGGACACTGGAATGAGTGAGCAGTACTTC
TRBJ2-7	NA	TRBV19	NA	CASSIRTAIAYEQYF	TGTGCCAGTAGTATCCGGACTGCTATCGCCTACGAGCAGTACTTC
TRBJ1-2	few	TRBV5-1	TRBD1	CASSLEGQGAGYTF	TGCGCCAGCAGCTTGGAGGGACAGGGGGCTGGCTACACCTTC
TRBJ2-2	NA	TRBV7-9	NA	CASSLGAENTGELFF	TGTGCCAGCAGCTTAGGGGCAGAGAACACCGGGGAGCTGTTTTTT
TRBJ2-5	NA	TRBV6-1	NA	CASSDVVEETQYF	TGTGCCAGCAGTGACGTAGTGGAAGAGACCCAGTACTTC
TRBJ1-4	NA	TRBV4-1	TRBD1	CASSLTGGGNEKLFF	TGCGCCAGCAGCCTAACAGGGGGCGGTAATGAAAAACTGTTTTTT
TRBJ2-3	NA	TRBV7-3	NA	CASSTGSTDTQYF	TGTGCCAGCAGCACTGGTAGCACAGATACGCAGTATTTT